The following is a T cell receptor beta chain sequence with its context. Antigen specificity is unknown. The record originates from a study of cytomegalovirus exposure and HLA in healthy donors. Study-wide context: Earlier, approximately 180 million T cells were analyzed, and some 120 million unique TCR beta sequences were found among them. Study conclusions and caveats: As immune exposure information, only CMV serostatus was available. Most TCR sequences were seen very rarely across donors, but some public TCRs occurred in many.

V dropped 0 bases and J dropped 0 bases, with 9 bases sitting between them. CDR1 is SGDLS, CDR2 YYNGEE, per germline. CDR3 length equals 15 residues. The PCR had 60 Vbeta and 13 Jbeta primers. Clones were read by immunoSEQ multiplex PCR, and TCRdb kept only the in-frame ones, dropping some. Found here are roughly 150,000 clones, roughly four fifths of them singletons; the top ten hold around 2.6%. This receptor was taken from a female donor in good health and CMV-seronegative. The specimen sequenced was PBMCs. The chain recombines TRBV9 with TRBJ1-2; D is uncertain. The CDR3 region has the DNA TGTGCCAGCAGCGTAGACGAGAGTCCTAACTATGGCTACACCTTC. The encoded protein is CASSVDESPNYGYTF.